The source of this T cell receptor beta chain is a study of early T cells in non-severe SARS-CoV-2 infection. Study-level points and caveats: Anti-spike CD8 responses were favored by VDJdb matching, which missed private and CD4 specificities.

This CDR3 region has 13 residues. V lost 5 bases to trimming and J lost 1 base, with 8 bases between them. Unique molecular identifiers were added to individual cDNA molecules. TCRdb re-derived calls from the 5' RACE reads in MiXCR, one entry per CDR3 protein. The data contain about 76,000 distinct CDR3 sequences, roughly 16% of them singletons. A remark on this clonotype: Antigen: not known.

What was sequenced was whole blood. The clonotype was recovered from an adult who was a healthcare worker with PCR-confirmed SARS-CoV-2 infection or an uninfected control (not recorded which). The rearrangement uses TRBV12-3 or TRBV12-4 and TRBJ1-1; D remains unclear. The CDR3 reads CASSQTQNTEAFF. The DNA for the CDR3 is TGTGCCAGCAGTCAGACACAGAACACTGAAGCTTTCTTT.